This T cell receptor (beta chain) was recorded in a study of T cells and copy number aberrations in small-cell lung cancer. On this clone itself: The antigen remains undetermined.

Findings and caveats of the study: Between roughly 75-98% of clones were confined to one tumor region.

All donors had upfront surgery without preoperative chemotherapy, radiotherapy or any immunotherapy. Every patient either smoked or had heavy second-hand smoke exposure. A grid approach was used to sample three regions from each formalin-fixed paraffin-embedded tumor block. TCRdb's table, derived via immunoSEQ multiplex PCR, lists solely in-frame clones and lacks some. Seen here are about 1,300 clones, about 79% observed once, and the top ten hold roughly 2.8%. V lost 4 bases and J 6 bases, leaving 14 bases between the germline ends. The CDR3 loop spans 13 amino acids. Germline CDR1 SGDLS, CDR2 YYNGEE.

V is TRBV9 and J is TRBJ2-7; D is unresolved. This clonotype originated in a woman aged 45-65 years with small cell lung cancer. The specimen sequenced was tumor tissue. The CDR3 protein is CASSPAAWGEQYF. The CDR3 bases are TGTGCCAGCAGCCCCGCCGCATGGGGCGAGCAGTACTTC.